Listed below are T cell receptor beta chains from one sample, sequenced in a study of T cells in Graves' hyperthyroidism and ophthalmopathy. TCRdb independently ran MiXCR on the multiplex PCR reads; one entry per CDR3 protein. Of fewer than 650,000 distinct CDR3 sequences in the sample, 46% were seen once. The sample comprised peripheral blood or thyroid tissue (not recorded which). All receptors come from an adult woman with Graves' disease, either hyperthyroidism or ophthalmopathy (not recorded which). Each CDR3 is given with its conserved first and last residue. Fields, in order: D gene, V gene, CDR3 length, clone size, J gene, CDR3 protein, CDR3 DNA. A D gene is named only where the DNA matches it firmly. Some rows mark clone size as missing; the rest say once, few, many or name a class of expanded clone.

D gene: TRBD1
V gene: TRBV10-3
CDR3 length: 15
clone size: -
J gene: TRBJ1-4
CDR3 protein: CAIRGGQGNDEKLFF
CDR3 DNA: TGTGCCATCAGGGGAGGACAGGGTAACGATGAAAAACTGTTTTTT

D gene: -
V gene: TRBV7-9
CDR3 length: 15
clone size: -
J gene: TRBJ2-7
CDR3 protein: CASSASHRAIYEQYF
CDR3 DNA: TGTGCCAGCAGTGCTAGTCACAGGGCAATCTACGAGCAGTACTTC

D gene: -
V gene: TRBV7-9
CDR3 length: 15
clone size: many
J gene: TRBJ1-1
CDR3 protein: CASMLHLTANTEAFF
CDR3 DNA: TGTGCCAGTATGCTCCATTTGACAGCGAACACTGAAGCTTTCTTT

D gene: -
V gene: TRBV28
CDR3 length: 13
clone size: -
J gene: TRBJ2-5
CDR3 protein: CASSSMRKETQNF
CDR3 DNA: TGTGCCAGCAGTTCGATGCGGAAAGAGACCCAGAACTTC

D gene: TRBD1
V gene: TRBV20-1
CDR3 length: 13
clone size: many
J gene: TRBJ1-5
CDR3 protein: CSASGTGGQPQHF
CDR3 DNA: TGCAGTGCTAGTGGGACAGGGGGTCAGCCCCAGCATTTT

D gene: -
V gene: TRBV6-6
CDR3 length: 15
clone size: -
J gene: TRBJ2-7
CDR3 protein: CASSAPWQGVYEQYF
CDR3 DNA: TGTGCCAGCAGTGCTCCTTGGCAGGGTGTGTACGAGCAGTACTTC

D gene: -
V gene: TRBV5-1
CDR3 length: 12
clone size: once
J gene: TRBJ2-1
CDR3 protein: CASSLGRGEQFF
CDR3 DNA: TGCGCCAGCAGCTTGGGTCGGGGGGAGCAGTTCTTC

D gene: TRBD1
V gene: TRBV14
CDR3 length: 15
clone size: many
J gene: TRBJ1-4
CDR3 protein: CASSPRDRGNEKLFF
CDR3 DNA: TGTGCCAGCAGCCCCAGGGACAGGGGGAATGAAAAACTGTTTTTT

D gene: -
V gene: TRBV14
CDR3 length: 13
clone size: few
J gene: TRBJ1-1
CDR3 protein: CASSRPMGTEAFF
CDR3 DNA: TGTGCCAGCAGCCGACCTATGGGCACTGAAGCTTTCTTT

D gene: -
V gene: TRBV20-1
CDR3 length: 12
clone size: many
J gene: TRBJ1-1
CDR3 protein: CSGGEGSTEAFF
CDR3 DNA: TGCAGTGGGGGGGAGGGGAGCACTGAAGCTTTCTTT

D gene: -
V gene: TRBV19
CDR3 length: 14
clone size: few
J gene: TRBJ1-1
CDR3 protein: CASSPDGTNTEAFF
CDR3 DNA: TGTGCCAGTAGTCCGGACGGAACGAACACTGAAGCTTTCTTT

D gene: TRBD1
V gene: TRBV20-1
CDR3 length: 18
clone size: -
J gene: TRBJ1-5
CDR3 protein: CSARLAGQGARGNQPQHF
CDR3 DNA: TGCAGTGCTAGACTAGCGGGACAGGGGGCGCGGGGCAATCAGCCCCAGCATTTT

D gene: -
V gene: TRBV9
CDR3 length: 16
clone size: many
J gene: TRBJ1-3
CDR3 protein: CASSVDSGGTGNTIYF
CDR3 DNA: TGTGCCAGCAGCGTAGATTCCGGAGGAACTGGAAACACCATATATTTT

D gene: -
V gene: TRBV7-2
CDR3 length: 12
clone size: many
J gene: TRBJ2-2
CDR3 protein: CASSFSYGELFF
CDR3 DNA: TGTGCCAGCAGCTTTAGTTACGGGGAGCTGTTTTTT

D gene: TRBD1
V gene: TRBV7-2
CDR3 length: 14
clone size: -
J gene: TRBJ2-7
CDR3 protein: CASSSSSPGGEQYF
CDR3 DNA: TGTGCCAGCAGCTCGTCGAGCCCAGGGGGCGAGCAGTACTTC

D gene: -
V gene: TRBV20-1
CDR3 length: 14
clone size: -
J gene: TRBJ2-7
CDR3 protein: CSAEVGGGDYEQYF
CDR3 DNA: TGCAGTGCTGAAGTAGGTGGAGGGGACTACGAGCAGTACTTC

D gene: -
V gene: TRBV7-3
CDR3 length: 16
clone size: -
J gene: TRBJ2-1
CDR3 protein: CASSLAAVSSYNEQFF
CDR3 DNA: TGTGCCAGCAGCTTAGCAGCGGTTAGCTCCTACAATGAGCAGTTCTTC

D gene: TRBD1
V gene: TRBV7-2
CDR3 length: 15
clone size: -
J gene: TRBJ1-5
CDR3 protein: CASSLVGTDRQPQHF
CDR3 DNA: TGTGCCAGCAGCTTAGTCGGGACAGATCGTCAGCCCCAGCATTTT

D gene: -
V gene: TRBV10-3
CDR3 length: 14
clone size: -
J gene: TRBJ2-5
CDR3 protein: CAIRGGRVDETQYF
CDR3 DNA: TGTGCCATCAGAGGGGGTAGGGTTGATGAGACCCAGTACTTC

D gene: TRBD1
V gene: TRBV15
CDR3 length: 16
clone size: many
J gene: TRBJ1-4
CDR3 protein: CATSREGQGTDEKLFF
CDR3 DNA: TGTGCCACCAGCAGAGAAGGGCAGGGGACAGATGAAAAACTGTTTTTT

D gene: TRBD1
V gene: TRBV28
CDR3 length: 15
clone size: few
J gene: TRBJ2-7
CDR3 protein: CASSLLGTVTYEQYF
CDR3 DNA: TGTGCCAGCAGTTTATTGGGGACAGTCACCTACGAGCAGTACTTC

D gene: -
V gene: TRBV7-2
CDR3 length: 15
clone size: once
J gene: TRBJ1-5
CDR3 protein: CASSLGAGPHQPQHF
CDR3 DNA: TGTGCCAGCAGCTTAGGAGCGGGGCCCCATCAGCCCCAGCATTTT

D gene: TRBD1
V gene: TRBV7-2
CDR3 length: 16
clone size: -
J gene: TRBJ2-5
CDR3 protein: CASSLVGQGLRETQYF
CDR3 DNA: TGTGCCAGCAGCTTAGTGGGACAGGGTTTGCGAGAGACCCAGTACTTC

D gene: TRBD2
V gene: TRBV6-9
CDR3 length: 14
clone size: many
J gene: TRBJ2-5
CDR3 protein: CAPHGGSGQETQYF
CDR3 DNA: TGTGCCCCCCATGGGGGTAGCGGGCAAGAGACCCAGTACTTC

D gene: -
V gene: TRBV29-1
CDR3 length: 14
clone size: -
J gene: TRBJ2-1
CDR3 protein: CSGLGLVGRAEQFF
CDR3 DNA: TGCAGCGGTCTGGGGTTGGTGGGCAGGGCGGAGCAGTTCTTC

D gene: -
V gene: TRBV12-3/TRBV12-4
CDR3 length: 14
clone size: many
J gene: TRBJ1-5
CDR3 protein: CASSFRGRNQPQHF
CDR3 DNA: TGTGCCAGCAGTTTCAGGGGTCGCAATCAGCCCCAGCATTTT

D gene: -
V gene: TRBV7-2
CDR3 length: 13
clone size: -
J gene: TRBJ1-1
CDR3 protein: CASRGTSGTEAFF
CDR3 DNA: TGTGCCAGCAGGGGGACAAGTGGCACTGAAGCTTTCTTT

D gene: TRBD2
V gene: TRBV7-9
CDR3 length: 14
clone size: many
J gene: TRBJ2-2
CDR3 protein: CASSRAGYTGELFF
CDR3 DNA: TGTGCCAGCAGCCGAGCGGGATACACCGGGGAGCTGTTTTTT

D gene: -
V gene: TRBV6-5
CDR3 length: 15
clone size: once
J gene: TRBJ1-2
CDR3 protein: CASSYSSTNNYGYTF
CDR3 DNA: TGTGCCAGCAGTTACTCGAGCACTAATAACTATGGCTACACCTTC

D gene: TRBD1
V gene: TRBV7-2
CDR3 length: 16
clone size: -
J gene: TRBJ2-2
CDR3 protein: CASIARGTATVGELFF
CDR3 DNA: TGTGCCAGCATAGCCAGGGGGACAGCGACGGTCGGGGAGCTGTTTTTT

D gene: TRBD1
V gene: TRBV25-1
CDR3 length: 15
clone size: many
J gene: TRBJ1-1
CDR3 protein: CASSDLTGLNTEAFF
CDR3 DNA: TGTGCCAGCAGTGATCTGACAGGGTTGAACACTGAAGCTTTCTTT

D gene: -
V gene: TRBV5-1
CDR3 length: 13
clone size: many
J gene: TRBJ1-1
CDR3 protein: CASSDQGNTEAFF
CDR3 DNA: TGTGCCAGCAGTGACCAGGGGAACACTGAAGCTTTCTTT

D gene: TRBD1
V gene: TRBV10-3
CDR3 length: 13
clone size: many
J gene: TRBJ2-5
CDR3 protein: CAIRSGGRETQYF
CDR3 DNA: TGTGCCATCAGGTCAGGGGGCCGGGAGACCCAGTACTTC

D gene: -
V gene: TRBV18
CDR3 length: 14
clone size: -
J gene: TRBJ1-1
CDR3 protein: CASSPGGRDTEAFF
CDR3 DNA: TGTGCCAGCTCACCAGGGGGGCGGGACACTGAAGCTTTCTTT

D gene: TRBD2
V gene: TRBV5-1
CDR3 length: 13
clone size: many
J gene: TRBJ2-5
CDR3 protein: CASSDTSEETQYF
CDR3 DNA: TGCGCCAGCAGCGATACTAGCGAGGAGACCCAGTACTTC

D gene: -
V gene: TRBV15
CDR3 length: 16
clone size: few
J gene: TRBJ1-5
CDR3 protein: CATSRASQGTNQPQHF
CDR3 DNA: TGTGCCACCAGCAGAGCAAGCCAGGGAACAAATCAGCCCCAGCATTTT

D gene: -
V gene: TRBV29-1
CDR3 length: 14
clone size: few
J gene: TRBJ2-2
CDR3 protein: CSVAGHTNTGELFF
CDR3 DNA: TGCAGCGTCGCGGGACACACGAACACCGGGGAGCTGTTTTTT

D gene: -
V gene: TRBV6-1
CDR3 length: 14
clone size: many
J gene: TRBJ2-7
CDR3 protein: CASSTDLVTYEQYF
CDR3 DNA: TGTGCCAGCAGTACCGATCTAGTTACCTACGAGCAGTACTTC

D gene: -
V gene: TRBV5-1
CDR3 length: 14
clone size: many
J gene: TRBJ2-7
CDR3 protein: CASSLATDSYEQYF
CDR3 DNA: TGCGCCAGCAGCTTGGCCACAGACTCCTACGAGCAGTACTTC

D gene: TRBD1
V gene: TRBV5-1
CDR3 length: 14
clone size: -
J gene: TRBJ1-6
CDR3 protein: CASHRGSYNSPLHF
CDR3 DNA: TGCGCCAGCCACAGGGGTTCCTATAATTCACCCCTCCACTTT

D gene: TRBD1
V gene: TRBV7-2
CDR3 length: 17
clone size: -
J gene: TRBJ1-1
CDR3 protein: CASSQGTGGRGGTEAFF
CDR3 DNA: TGTGCCAGCAGCCAGGGGACAGGGGGGCGCGGGGGAACTGAAGCTTTCTTT